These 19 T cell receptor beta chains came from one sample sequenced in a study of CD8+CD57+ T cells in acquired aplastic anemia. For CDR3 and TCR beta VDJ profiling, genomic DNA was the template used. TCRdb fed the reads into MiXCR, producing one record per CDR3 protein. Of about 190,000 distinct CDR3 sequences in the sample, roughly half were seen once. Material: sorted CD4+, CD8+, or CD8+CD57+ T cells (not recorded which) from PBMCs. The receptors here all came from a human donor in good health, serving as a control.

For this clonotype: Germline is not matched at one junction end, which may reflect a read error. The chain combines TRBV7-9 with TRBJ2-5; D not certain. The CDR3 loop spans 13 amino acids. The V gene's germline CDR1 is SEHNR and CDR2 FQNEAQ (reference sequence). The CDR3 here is CATSRDYIETQYF. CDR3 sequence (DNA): TGTGCCACCAGCAGAGATTATATTGAGACCCAGTACTTC.

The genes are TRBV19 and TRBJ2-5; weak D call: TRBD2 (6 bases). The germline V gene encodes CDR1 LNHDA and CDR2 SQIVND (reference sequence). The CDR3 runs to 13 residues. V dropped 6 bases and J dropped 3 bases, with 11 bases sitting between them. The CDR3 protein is CASRRDLEETQYF. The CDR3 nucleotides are TGTGCCAGTAGGCGGGACTTAGAAGAGACCCAGTACTTC.

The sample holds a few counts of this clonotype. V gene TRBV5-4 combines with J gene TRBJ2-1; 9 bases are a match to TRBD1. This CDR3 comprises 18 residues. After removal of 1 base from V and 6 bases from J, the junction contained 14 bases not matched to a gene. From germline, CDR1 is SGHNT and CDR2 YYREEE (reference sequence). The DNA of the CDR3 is TGTGCCAGCAGCTTGCCCGGACAGGGGTGGGGGGGGGCCAATGAGCAGTTCTTC. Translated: CASSLPGQGWGGANEQFF.

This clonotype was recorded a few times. Here the CDR3 DNA reads TGCAGTGCCCGAGCCCTAGCGGGAGAGTACAATGAGCAGTTCTTC. Residues: CSARALAGEYNEQFF. The chain recombines TRBV20-1 with TRBJ2-1, with 10 nucleotides matching TRBD2. Germline V gene data show CDR1 as DFQATT and CDR2 as SNEGSKA (reference sequence). The CDR3 is 15 residues long. V dropped 6 bases and J dropped 4; count of bases not matched to a gene: 9.

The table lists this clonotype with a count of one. The CDR3 DNA reads as TGTGCCATCAGTGAACCGGAGGGCTACACCTTC. Its translation is CAISEPEGYTF. The chain combines TRBV10-3 with TRBJ1-2; no clear D. The V end lost 3 bases, the J end lost 8 bases, and 7 bases lay between the germline ends. Per germline, CDR1 ENHRY and CDR2 SYGVKD. The CDR3 consists of 11 residues.

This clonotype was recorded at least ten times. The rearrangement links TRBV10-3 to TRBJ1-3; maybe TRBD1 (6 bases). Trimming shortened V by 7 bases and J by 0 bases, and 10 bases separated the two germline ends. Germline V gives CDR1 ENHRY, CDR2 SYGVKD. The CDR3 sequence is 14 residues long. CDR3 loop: CAIKGVDSGNTIYF. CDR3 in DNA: TGTGCCATCAAGGGGGTAGACTCTGGAAACACCATATATTTT.

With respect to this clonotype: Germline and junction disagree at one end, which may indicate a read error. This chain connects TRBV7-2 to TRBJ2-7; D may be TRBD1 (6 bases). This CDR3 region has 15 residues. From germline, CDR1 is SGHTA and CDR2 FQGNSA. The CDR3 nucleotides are TGCGCCAGCAGCCAAGACTGGGACACCTCCTACGAGCAGTACTTC. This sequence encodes CASSQDWDTSYEQYF.

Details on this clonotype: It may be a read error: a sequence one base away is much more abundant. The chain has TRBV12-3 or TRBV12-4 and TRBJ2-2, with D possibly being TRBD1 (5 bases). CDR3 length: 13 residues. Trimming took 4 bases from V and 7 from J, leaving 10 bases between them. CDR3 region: CASSSQVDGELFF. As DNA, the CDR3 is TGTGCCAGCAGTTCACAGGTTGACGGGGAGCTGTTTTTT.

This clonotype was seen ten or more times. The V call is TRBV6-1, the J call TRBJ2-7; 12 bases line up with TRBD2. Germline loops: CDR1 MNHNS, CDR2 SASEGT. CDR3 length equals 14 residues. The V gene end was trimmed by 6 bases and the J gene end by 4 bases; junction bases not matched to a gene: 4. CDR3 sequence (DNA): TGTGCCAGCAGCCGTCTAGCGGGGGGGTACGAGCAGTACTTC. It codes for CASSRLAGGYEQYF.

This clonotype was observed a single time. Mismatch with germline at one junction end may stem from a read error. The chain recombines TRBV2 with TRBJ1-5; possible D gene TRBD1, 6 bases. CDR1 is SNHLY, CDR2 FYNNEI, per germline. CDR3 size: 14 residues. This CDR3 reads CASSRDIDNEPQHF. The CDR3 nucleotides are TGTGCCAGCAGTCGGGACATAGACAATGAGCCCCAGCATTTT.

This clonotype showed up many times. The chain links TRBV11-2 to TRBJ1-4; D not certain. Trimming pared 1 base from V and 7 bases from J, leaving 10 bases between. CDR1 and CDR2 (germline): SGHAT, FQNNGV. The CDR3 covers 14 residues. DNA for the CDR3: TGTGCCAGCAGCTTAGGTCACAGTGGTGAAAAACTGTTTTTT. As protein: CASSLGHSGEKLFF.

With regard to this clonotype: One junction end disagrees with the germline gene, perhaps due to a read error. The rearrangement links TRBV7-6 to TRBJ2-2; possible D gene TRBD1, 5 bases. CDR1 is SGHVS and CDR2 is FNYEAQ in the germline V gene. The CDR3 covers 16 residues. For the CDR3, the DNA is TGTACCAGCAGCTTAGGGGTGCCTACGAATACCGGGGAGCTGTTTTTT. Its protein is CTSSLGVPTNTGELFF.

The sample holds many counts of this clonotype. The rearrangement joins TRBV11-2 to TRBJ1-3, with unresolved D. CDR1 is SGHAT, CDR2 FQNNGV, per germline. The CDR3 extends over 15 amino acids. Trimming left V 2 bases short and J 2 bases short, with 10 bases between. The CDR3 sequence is CASSLRADAGNTIYF. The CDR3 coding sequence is TGTGCCAGCAGCTTAAGGGCGGATGCTGGAAACACCATATATTTT. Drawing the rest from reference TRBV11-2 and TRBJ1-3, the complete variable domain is EAGVAQSPRYKIIEKRQSVAFWCNPISGHATLYWYQQILGQGPKLLIQFQNNGVVDDSQLPKDRFSAERLKGVDSTLKIQPAKLEDSAVYLCASSLRADAGNTIYFGEGSWLTVV.

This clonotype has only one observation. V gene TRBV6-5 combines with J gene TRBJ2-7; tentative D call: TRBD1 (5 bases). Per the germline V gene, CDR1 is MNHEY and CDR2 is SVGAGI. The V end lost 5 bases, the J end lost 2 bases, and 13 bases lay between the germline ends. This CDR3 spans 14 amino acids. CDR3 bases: TGTGCCAGCAGTGAGTTACAGGACACCTACGAGCAGTACTTC. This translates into CASSELQDTYEQYF.

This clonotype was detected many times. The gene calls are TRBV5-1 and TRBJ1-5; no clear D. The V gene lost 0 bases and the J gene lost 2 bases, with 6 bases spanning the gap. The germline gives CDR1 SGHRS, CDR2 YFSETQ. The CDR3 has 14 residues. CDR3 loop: CASSLGPGNQPQHF. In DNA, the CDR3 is TGCGCCAGCAGCTTGGGCCCGGGCAATCAGCCCCAGCATTTT.

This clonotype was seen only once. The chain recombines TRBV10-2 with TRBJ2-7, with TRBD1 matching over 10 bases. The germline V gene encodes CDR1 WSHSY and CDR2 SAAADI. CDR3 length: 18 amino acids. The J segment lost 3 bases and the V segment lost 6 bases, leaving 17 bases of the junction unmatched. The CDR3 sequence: CASSQVKTGGAVLYEQYF. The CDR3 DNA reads TGCGCCAGCAGCCAAGTAAAGACAGGGGGCGCGGTGCTCTACGAGCAGTACTTC.

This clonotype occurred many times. The CDR3 sequence: CSARAGDSNQPQHF. For the CDR3, the DNA is TGCAGTGCTAGAGCGGGGGATAGCAATCAGCCCCAGCATTTT. The rearrangement joins TRBV20-1 to TRBJ1-5; D possibly corresponds to TRBD1 (5 bases). Germline-derived CDR1 and CDR2 are DFQATT and SNEGSKA (reference sequence). CDR3 length equals 14 residues. The germline V and J ends were trimmed by 1 base and 0 bases, with 7 bases remaining between them.

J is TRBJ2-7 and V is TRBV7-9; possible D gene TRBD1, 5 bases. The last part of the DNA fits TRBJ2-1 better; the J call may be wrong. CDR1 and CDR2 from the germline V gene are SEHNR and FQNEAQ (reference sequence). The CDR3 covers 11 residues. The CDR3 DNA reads TGTGCCAGCAGCTCCGGACACGAGCAGTTCTTC. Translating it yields CASSSGHEQFF.

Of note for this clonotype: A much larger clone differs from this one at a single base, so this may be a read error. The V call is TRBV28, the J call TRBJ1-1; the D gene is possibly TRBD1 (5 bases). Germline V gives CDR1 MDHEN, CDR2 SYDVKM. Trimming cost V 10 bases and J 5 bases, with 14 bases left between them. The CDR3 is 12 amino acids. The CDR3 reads CATLPGGTEAFF. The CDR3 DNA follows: TGTGCCACCCTACCCGGGGGGACTGAAGCTTTCTTT.